The rows below give T cell receptor beta chains drawn from one sample of a study of human T cells and chemical hapten exposure. TCRdb passed the RACE reads through MiXCR, listing each CDR3 protein once. The sample includes more than 95,000 distinct CDR3 sequences, 30% to 35% seen only once; the top ten take roughly 2.7%. The specimen comprised whole blood, sampled in connection with sensitization to the hapten diphenylcyclopropenone (DPC). The receptors were gathered from a man aged 35-49 years with alopecia areata. Some clones in this sample may be carry-over from other donors' samples. Each CDR3 is given with its conserved first and last residue. The D gene is left open where the match is weak. The size field is filled for only some rows; it gives once, few, many or a size class.

clone size: few
D gene: NA
J gene: TRBJ2-5
V gene: TRBV30
CDR3 length: 12
CDR3 protein: CACRAFQETQYF
CDR3 DNA: TGTGCCTGCCGGGCCTTCCAAGAGACCCAGTACTTC

clone size: NA
D gene: NA
J gene: TRBJ2-7
V gene: TRBV28
CDR3 length: 10
CDR3 protein: CASGVGEQYF
CDR3 DNA: TGTGCCAGCGGAGTGGGCGAGCAGTACTTC

clone size: few
D gene: NA
J gene: TRBJ2-7
V gene: TRBV29-1
CDR3 length: 13
CDR3 protein: CSVKLTSSYEQYF
CDR3 DNA: TGCAGCGTTAAACTGACTAGCTCCTACGAGCAGTACTTC

clone size: NA
D gene: TRBD1
J gene: TRBJ1-2
V gene: TRBV10-3
CDR3 length: 13
CDR3 protein: CAILGVTGYGYTF
CDR3 DNA: TGTGCCATCCTAGGGGTGACAGGGTATGGCTACACCTTC

clone size: few
D gene: NA
J gene: TRBJ2-2
V gene: TRBV29-1
CDR3 length: 14
CDR3 protein: CSVDEGVRTGELFF
CDR3 DNA: TGCAGCGTTGACGAGGGAGTAAGGACCGGGGAGCTGTTTTTT

clone size: few
D gene: NA
J gene: TRBJ2-7
V gene: TRBV4-2
CDR3 length: 15
CDR3 protein: CASSQDSGGAYEQYF
CDR3 DNA: TGTGCCAGCAGCCAAGATTCCGGGGGCGCCTACGAGCAGTACTTC

clone size: NA
D gene: NA
J gene: TRBJ1-6
V gene: TRBV20-1
CDR3 length: 15
CDR3 protein: CSASRDPSNNSPLHF
CDR3 DNA: TGCAGTGCTAGTCGGGACCCAAGTAATAATTCACCCCTCCACTTT

clone size: NA
D gene: TRBD2
J gene: TRBJ2-3
V gene: TRBV3-1
CDR3 length: 16
CDR3 protein: CASSQGTGGRADTQYF
CDR3 DNA: TGTGCCAGCAGCCAAGGCACGGGAGGGAGAGCAGATACGCAGTATTTT

clone size: NA
D gene: NA
J gene: TRBJ2-5
V gene: TRBV24-1
CDR3 length: 13
CDR3 protein: CATSERDQETQYF
CDR3 DNA: TGTGCCACCAGTGAACGGGACCAAGAGACCCAGTACTTC

clone size: NA
D gene: NA
J gene: TRBJ2-3
V gene: TRBV20-1
CDR3 length: 16
CDR3 protein: CSARPAAAGSTDTQYF
CDR3 DNA: TGCAGTGCTAGGCCCGCGGCGGCGGGGAGCACAGATACGCAGTATTTT

clone size: NA
D gene: NA
J gene: TRBJ2-5
V gene: TRBV2
CDR3 length: 15
CDR3 protein: CASSEQNTLGETQYF
CDR3 DNA: TGTGCCAGCAGTGAACAAAATACCCTGGGAGAGACCCAGTACTTC

clone size: NA
D gene: TRBD1
J gene: TRBJ1-4
V gene: TRBV7-9
CDR3 length: 13
CDR3 protein: CASRGQGYEKLFF
CDR3 DNA: TGTGCCAGCCGAGGACAGGGTTACGAAAAACTGTTTTTT

clone size: NA
D gene: NA
J gene: TRBJ1-6
V gene: TRBV3-1
CDR3 length: 12
CDR3 protein: CASRRQYSPIHF
CDR3 DNA: TGTGCCAGCAGGAGACAGTATTCACCCATCCACTTT

clone size: few
D gene: TRBD1
J gene: TRBJ1-6
V gene: TRBV20-1
CDR3 length: 17
CDR3 protein: CSARHVDRATYNSPLHF
CDR3 DNA: TGCAGTGCTAGACATGTGGACAGGGCGACCTATAATTCACCCCTCCACTTT

clone size: few
D gene: NA
J gene: TRBJ2-1
V gene: TRBV7-3
CDR3 length: 15
CDR3 protein: CASSLTRGGYNEQFF
CDR3 DNA: TGTGCCAGCAGCTTAACAAGGGGGGGATACAATGAGCAGTTCTTC

clone size: NA
D gene: NA
J gene: TRBJ1-3
V gene: TRBV20-1
CDR3 length: 14
CDR3 protein: CSASRDISGNTIYF
CDR3 DNA: TGCAGTGCTAGTCGGGACATCTCTGGAAACACCATATATTTT

clone size: NA
D gene: NA
J gene: TRBJ2-1
V gene: TRBV4-3
CDR3 length: 18
CDR3 protein: CASSQDLEAWAGVNEQFF
CDR3 DNA: TGCGCCAGCAGCCAAGATCTGGAAGCGTGGGCAGGGGTAAATGAGCAGTTCTTC

clone size: many
D gene: TRBD1
J gene: TRBJ2-5
V gene: TRBV12-3/TRBV12-4
CDR3 length: 13
CDR3 protein: CASRRQGRETQYF
CDR3 DNA: TGTGCCAGCAGGAGACAGGGAAGAGAGACCCAGTACTTC

clone size: NA
D gene: TRBD2
J gene: TRBJ2-7
V gene: TRBV20-1
CDR3 length: 18
CDR3 protein: CSANPIGLARKSGYEQYF
CDR3 DNA: TGCAGTGCTAACCCCATAGGACTAGCGCGAAAGTCGGGTTACGAGCAGTACTTC

clone size: NA
D gene: TRBD1
J gene: TRBJ1-4
V gene: TRBV6-1
CDR3 length: 16
CDR3 protein: CASSLTWTGGNEKLFF
CDR3 DNA: TGTGCCAGCAGTCTCACTTGGACAGGGGGAAATGAAAAACTGTTTTTT

clone size: few
D gene: TRBD1
J gene: TRBJ1-6
V gene: TRBV4-3
CDR3 length: 15
CDR3 protein: CASSQGDRENSPLHF
CDR3 DNA: TGCGCCAGCAGCCAAGGGGACAGGGAAAATTCACCCCTCCACTTT

clone size: NA
D gene: NA
J gene: TRBJ1-1
V gene: TRBV6-6
CDR3 length: 16
CDR3 protein: CASSYSMAGIGTEAFF
CDR3 DNA: TGTGCCAGCAGTTACTCGATGGCGGGGATAGGCACTGAAGCTTTCTTT

clone size: NA
D gene: TRBD2
J gene: TRBJ2-3
V gene: TRBV20-1
CDR3 length: 15
CDR3 protein: CSATRLAGSTDTQYF
CDR3 DNA: TGCAGTGCCACCCGACTAGCGGGGAGCACAGATACGCAGTATTTT

clone size: NA
D gene: NA
J gene: TRBJ2-4
V gene: TRBV7-8
CDR3 length: 13
CDR3 protein: CASSLGVGNIQYF
CDR3 DNA: TGTGCCAGCAGCTTAGGAGTTGGAAACATTCAGTACTTC

clone size: NA
D gene: NA
J gene: TRBJ1-5
V gene: TRBV6-2/TRBV6-3
CDR3 length: 15
CDR3 protein: CASISRTPANQPQHF
CDR3 DNA: TGTGCCAGCATCTCCCGGACTCCCGCCAATCAGCCCCAGCATTTT

clone size: NA
D gene: TRBD1
J gene: TRBJ1-1
V gene: TRBV29-1
CDR3 length: 15
CDR3 protein: CSVNRDRALGTEAFF
CDR3 DNA: TGCAGCGTTAACCGGGACAGGGCGCTGGGTACTGAAGCTTTCTTT

clone size: NA
D gene: NA
J gene: TRBJ1-5
V gene: TRBV6-6
CDR3 length: 13
CDR3 protein: CASSFGDGQPQHF
CDR3 DNA: TGTGCCAGCAGTTTCGGCGATGGTCAGCCCCAGCATTTT

clone size: NA
D gene: TRBD1
J gene: TRBJ1-6
V gene: TRBV10-3
CDR3 length: 15
CDR3 protein: CAIRDSGSYNSPLHF
CDR3 DNA: TGTGCCATCCGGGACAGTGGGTCCTATAATTCACCCCTCCACTTT

clone size: few
D gene: NA
J gene: TRBJ2-5
V gene: TRBV29-1
CDR3 length: 12
CDR3 protein: CSVEGWGETQYF
CDR3 DNA: TGCAGCGTTGAAGGGTGGGGAGAGACCCAGTACTTC

clone size: few
D gene: NA
J gene: TRBJ2-7
V gene: TRBV20-1
CDR3 length: 14
CDR3 protein: CSALGRDMPFEQYF
CDR3 DNA: TGCAGTGCCCTAGGCCGGGACATGCCTTTCGAGCAGTACTTC

clone size: few
D gene: NA
J gene: TRBJ2-3
V gene: TRBV4-2
CDR3 length: 16
CDR3 protein: CASSQRGRRSTDTQYF
CDR3 DNA: TGTGCCAGCAGCCAGCGGGGAAGGCGTTCCACAGATACGCAGTATTTT

clone size: medium-sized
D gene: TRBD2
J gene: TRBJ2-1
V gene: TRBV4-2
CDR3 length: 16
CDR3 protein: CASSRMLAGSYNEQFF
CDR3 DNA: TGTGCCAGCAGCCGCATGTTAGCGGGGAGTTACAATGAGCAGTTCTTC

clone size: NA
D gene: NA
J gene: TRBJ2-5
V gene: TRBV5-1
CDR3 length: 15
CDR3 protein: CASSLGTANQETQYF
CDR3 DNA: TGCGCCAGCAGCTTGGGGACAGCCAACCAAGAGACCCAGTACTTC

clone size: few
D gene: NA
J gene: TRBJ1-5
V gene: TRBV20-1
CDR3 length: 12
CDR3 protein: CSASGSNQPQHF
CDR3 DNA: TGCAGTGCTAGCGGTAGCAATCAGCCCCAGCATTTT

clone size: few
D gene: NA
J gene: TRBJ2-1
V gene: TRBV7-9
CDR3 length: 11
CDR3 protein: CASSSIWEQFF
CDR3 DNA: TGTGCCAGCAGTTCGATATGGGAGCAGTTCTTC

clone size: few
D gene: NA
J gene: TRBJ2-6
V gene: TRBV20-1
CDR3 length: 16
CDR3 protein: CSANTGPYSGANVLTF
CDR3 DNA: TGCAGTGCTAACACCGGGCCCTACTCTGGGGCCAACGTCCTGACTTTC

clone size: few
D gene: NA
J gene: TRBJ1-5
V gene: TRBV28
CDR3 length: 14
CDR3 protein: CASLGLAWDQPQHF
CDR3 DNA: TGTGCCAGCTTGGGACTCGCCTGGGATCAGCCCCAGCATTTT

clone size: NA
D gene: TRBD1
J gene: TRBJ2-2
V gene: TRBV6-5
CDR3 length: 16
CDR3 protein: CASRKDRAVTTGELFF
CDR3 DNA: TGTGCCAGCAGAAAGGACAGGGCTGTTACGACCGGGGAGCTGTTTTTT

clone size: NA
D gene: NA
J gene: TRBJ2-6
V gene: TRBV6-5
CDR3 length: 13
CDR3 protein: CASRLTGANVLTF
CDR3 DNA: TGTGCCAGCAGATTGACTGGGGCCAACGTCCTGACTTTC

clone size: NA
D gene: TRBD2
J gene: TRBJ2-3
V gene: TRBV2
CDR3 length: 15
CDR3 protein: CASSGGLAGANTQYF
CDR3 DNA: TGTGCCAGCAGTGGGGGACTAGCGGGAGCAAATACGCAGTATTTT

clone size: NA
D gene: NA
J gene: TRBJ2-5
V gene: TRBV4-2
CDR3 length: 17
CDR3 protein: CASSQERDGGEVETQYF
CDR3 DNA: TGTGCCAGCAGCCAAGAGAGGGATGGGGGAGAGGTGGAGACCCAGTACTTC

clone size: NA
D gene: TRBD2
J gene: TRBJ2-5
V gene: TRBV7-8
CDR3 length: 17
CDR3 protein: CASSLEAGRADLETQYF
CDR3 DNA: TGTGCCAGCAGCTTAGAGGCCGGGAGGGCCGACTTAGAGACCCAGTACTTC

clone size: NA
D gene: NA
J gene: TRBJ2-5
V gene: TRBV7-8
CDR3 length: 15
CDR3 protein: CASSRRPLVDSTQYF
CDR3 DNA: TGTGCCAGCAGCCGCCGGCCCCTAGTGGATTCGACCCAGTACTTC

clone size: few
D gene: TRBD1
J gene: TRBJ2-2
V gene: TRBV28
CDR3 length: 16
CDR3 protein: CASSPRQGANTGELFF
CDR3 DNA: TGTGCCAGCAGTCCGAGACAGGGGGCGAACACCGGGGAGCTGTTTTTT

clone size: few
D gene: TRBD2
J gene: TRBJ2-7
V gene: TRBV6-5
CDR3 length: 15
CDR3 protein: CASSYRLAGGYEQYF
CDR3 DNA: TGTGCCAGCAGTTACCGACTAGCGGGAGGCTACGAGCAGTACTTC

clone size: NA
D gene: TRBD2
J gene: TRBJ2-5
V gene: TRBV6-2/TRBV6-3
CDR3 length: 17
CDR3 protein: CASSQPGLAGEGETQYF
CDR3 DNA: TGTGCCAGCAGTCAACCCGGACTAGCGGGAGAAGGAGAGACCCAGTACTTC

clone size: NA
D gene: NA
J gene: TRBJ1-1
V gene: TRBV6-6
CDR3 length: 17
CDR3 protein: CASSRKSQAGGNTEAFF
CDR3 DNA: TGTGCCAGCAGTCGAAAATCGCAGGCCGGCGGGAACACTGAAGCTTTCTTT

clone size: NA
D gene: TRBD1
J gene: TRBJ2-3
V gene: TRBV28
CDR3 length: 15
CDR3 protein: CASTATDRLADTQYF
CDR3 DNA: TGTGCCAGCACTGCCACGGACAGGCTCGCAGATACGCAGTATTTT

clone size: NA
D gene: NA
J gene: TRBJ2-3
V gene: TRBV20-1
CDR3 length: 18
CDR3 protein: CSARDLGASTGVSDTQYF
CDR3 DNA: TGCAGTGCTAGAGATCTAGGGGCTAGCACGGGAGTTTCAGATACGCAGTATTTT

clone size: NA
D gene: TRBD1
J gene: TRBJ2-5
V gene: TRBV24-1
CDR3 length: 16
CDR3 protein: CATSDSGTGGAQTQYF
CDR3 DNA: TGTGCCACCAGTGACTCCGGGACAGGGGGCGCACAGACCCAGTACTTC

clone size: NA
D gene: NA
J gene: TRBJ1-5
V gene: TRBV6-1
CDR3 length: 15
CDR3 protein: CASSEANGAILPQHF
CDR3 DNA: TGTGCCAGCAGTGAAGCAAACGGGGCGATCTTGCCCCAGCATTTT

clone size: NA
D gene: NA
J gene: TRBJ2-5
V gene: TRBV5-5
CDR3 length: 16
CDR3 protein: CASSLTPRANQETQYF
CDR3 DNA: TGTGCCAGCAGCTTGACTCCACGGGCCAACCAAGAGACCCAGTACTTC

clone size: NA
D gene: NA
J gene: TRBJ2-7
V gene: TRBV2
CDR3 length: 13
CDR3 protein: CASRWGSSYEQYF
CDR3 DNA: TGTGCCAGCAGATGGGGATCCTCCTACGAGCAGTACTTC

clone size: once
D gene: NA
J gene: TRBJ2-1
V gene: TRBV9
CDR3 length: 15
CDR3 protein: CASSVDQHIYNEQFF
CDR3 DNA: TGTGCCAGCAGCGTAGACCAGCATATCTACAATGAGCAGTTCTTC

clone size: NA
D gene: NA
J gene: TRBJ2-3
V gene: TRBV7-9
CDR3 length: 15
CDR3 protein: CASSPPGRRSDTQYF
CDR3 DNA: TGTGCCAGCAGCCCCCCTGGGCGGAGGTCAGATACGCAGTATTTT